What follows is one T cell receptor beta chain and its context. What it binds is not known. The data stem from a study of cytomegalovirus exposure and HLA in healthy donors. Regarding the study as a whole: In a later analysis, HLA-associated TCR beta chains were more clonally expanded than equally common others. Roughly uniform sequencing depth across donors was assumed, possibly incorrectly.

PCR employed 60 Vbeta and 13 Jbeta primers. Assay used: immunoSEQ multiplex PCR; TCRdb lists only in-frame clones, some missing. The sample includes under 150,000 clones, roughly four fifths seen only once; the top ten take about 1.8%. CDR3 length: 14 residues. Per germline, CDR1 LGHNA and CDR2 YSLEER. J was trimmed by 8 bases and V by 6 bases; bases with no gene match: 6. The sample comprised PBMCs. The rearrangement links TRBV4-3 to TRBJ2-3; 12 bases fit TRBD2. This TCR was recovered from a woman in her 50s in good health and CMV-seronegative. CDR3 sequence reads: CASSILAGGSTQYF. Written as DNA, the CDR3 is TGCGCCAGCAGTATACTAGCGGGAGGAAGTACGCAGTATTTT.